Listed here is a single T cell receptor (beta chain). Its antigen is currently unknown. The CDR3 is made up of 19 amino acids. V gave up 6 bases and J gave up 4 bases; unmatched junction bases: 15. Germline values: CDR1 MNHEY, CDR2 SMNVEV (reference sequence). These data are taken from a study of PD-1 blockade in classical Hodgkin lymphoma. General study findings and limits: Significantly greater TCR diversity emerged by C4D1 in CD4+ cells but not CD8+ cells.

This table comes from immunoSEQ multiplex PCR, and its TCRdb copy is limited to in-frame clones, with some not included. This table holds some 23,000 clones, about two thirds found once. Every patient was affected by relapse after autologous stem cell transplantation, while exposure to brentuximab vedotin was not uniform. Complete response, partial response or progressive disease was each patient's best response. The sequencing used peripheral blood mononuclear cells (PBMCs), collected at baseline. The chain carries TRBV27 and TRBJ2-7; 16 bases are a match to TRBD2. The TCR originated in a human donor with classical Hodgkin lymphoma. CDR3 region: CASSQSGTSGRAFGYEQYF. The DNA for the CDR3 is TGTGCCAGCAGCCAATCCGGGACTAGCGGGAGGGCCTTTGGATACGAGCAGTACTTC.